Each of the 18 T cell receptor beta chains below was sequenced from the same sample in a study of Graves' ophthalmopathy and Graves' hyperthyroidism. From RNA, the CDR3 regions of TCR beta chains were amplified and sequenced. RT-PCR was first run with HTBI primers, then multiplex PCR in a second round. One entry per CDR3 protein results from TCRdb running MiXCR on the multiplex PCR reads. The repertoire has a few hundred thousand distinct CDR3 sequences, roughly 39% of them found once; the top ten carry 3.5% to 5%. Input material: peripheral blood or thyroid tissue (not recorded which). These receptors originate from an adult man with Graves' hyperthyroidism.

This clonotype turned up a few times. The chain couples TRBV28 to TRBJ1-2, with D hard to call. CDR1 MDHEN and CDR2 SYDVKM come from the germline V gene. The CDR3 sequence is 17 residues long. With 6 bases removed from V and 3 bases from J, the gap between germline ends came to 23 bases. CDR3 nucleotides: TGTGCCAGCAGACTAACTAGACTGTACGGGGATGACTATGGCTACACCTTC. Encoded protein: CASRLTRLYGDDYGYTF.

This clonotype was detected only once. The chain employs TRBV29-1 and TRBJ1-4; unclear D gene. V lost 3 bases and J 8 bases, leaving 7 bases between the germline ends. Germline-derived CDR1 and CDR2 are SQVTM and ANQGSEA. The CDR3 runs to 11 residues. Here the CDR3 reads CSVEGQEKLFF. The DNA of the CDR3 is TGCAGCGTTGAGGGTCAGGAAAAACTGTTTTTT.

This clonotype has ten or more counts. At one boundary the junction diverges from the germline segment, which might be a read error. The chain employs TRBV20-1 and TRBJ2-7; TRBD1 or TRBD2 may be the D gene (5 bases each). Germline values: CDR1 DFQATT, CDR2 SNEGSKA (reference sequence). This CDR3 is 14 amino acids long. This CDR3 is CSARGAGFTYEQYF. CDR3 coding DNA: TGCAGTGCCAGAGGGGCAGGGTTCACCTACGAGCAGTACTTC.

This clonotype was seen only once. The chain uses TRBV20-1 and TRBJ2-7; 7 bases align to TRBD1. CDR1 is DFQATT and CDR2 is SNEGSKA in the germline V gene (reference sequence). This CDR3 is built from 11 residues. J lost 5 bases, V lost 8 bases, and 6 bases had no gene match. The CDR3 coding sequence is TGCAGTCCTACAGGGGTCCACGAGCAGTACTTC. It codes for CSPTGVHEQYF.

This chain joins TRBV10-3 and TRBJ2-5; D not certain. Per the germline V gene, CDR1 is ENHRY and CDR2 is SYGVKD. The V gene lost 3 bases and the J gene lost 3 bases, with 8 bases spanning the gap. This CDR3 is built from 13 residues. The CDR3 reads CAISEGPKETQYF. DNA of the CDR3: TGTGCCATCAGTGAAGGCCCTAAAGAGACCCAGTACTTC.

Concerning this clonotype itself: A much larger clone sits a single nucleotide away, making a read error possible. This chain uses TRBV7-9 with TRBJ1-2; the D gene is possibly TRBD1 (6 bases). This CDR3 has 13 residues. Germline assignment: CDR1 SEHNR and CDR2 FQNEAQ (reference sequence). The V end was cut by 3 bases, the J end by 6 bases, with 11 bases between. The CDR3 region has the DNA TGTGCCAGCAGCTTCGGGACAAGGGATGGCTACACCTTC. This translates into CASSFGTRDGYTF.

This clonotype appeared a few times. The chain joins TRBV12-3 or TRBV12-4 to TRBJ1-5; 7 nucleotides match TRBD1. V was clipped by 1 base and J by 0 bases; unmatched bases: 6. The CDR3 totals 17 residues. CDR3 amino acids: CASSLGTGALSNQPQHF. For the CDR3, the DNA is TGTGCCAGCAGTTTAGGCACAGGGGCGCTTAGCAATCAGCCCCAGCATTTT.

About this clonotype: This may come from a read error, since a much larger clone is one base off. The rearrangement joins TRBV5-4 to TRBJ2-5; D unresolved. This CDR3 has 13 residues. From germline, CDR1 is SGHNT and CDR2 YYREEE (reference sequence). CDR3 nucleotides: TGTGCCGGCAGCCTCCGGGACCAAGAGACCCAGTACTTC. Translated, it gives CAGSLRDQETQYF.

This clonotype was counted a few times. The CDR3 DNA reads TGTGCTAGTGGTTTGGTAACGACCGGGGAGCTGTTTTTT. This encodes CASGLVTTGELFF. The genes are TRBV12-5 and TRBJ2-2; the D is unclear. Trimming left V 0 bases short and J 5 bases short, with 4 bases between. This CDR3 is 13 amino acids long. Germline CDR1 and CDR2: LGHNT and FRNRAP.

This clonotype occurred many times. The V gene is TRBV2, the J gene TRBJ1-1; D unresolved. Trimming pared 3 bases from V and 6 bases from J, leaving 11 bases between. CDR3 size: 13 residues. Germline CDR1 and CDR2: SNHLY and FYNNEI. CDR3 nucleotides: TGTGCCAGCAGTGAGAAGCAGCTAGCTGAAGCTTTCTTT. Encoded protein: CASSEKQLAEAFF.

On this clonotype: One junction end does not reproduce the germline sequence, and a read error may be involved. V usage is TRBV7-9 and J usage is TRBJ1-1; D gene unclear. The CDR3 has 14 residues. Germline V lookup: CDR1 SEHNR, CDR2 FQNEAQ (reference sequence). CDR3 sequence (DNA): TGTGCCAGCAGCTTAGGGTTCATGAACACTGGAGCTTTCTTT. It codes for CASSLGFMNTGAFF.

This clonotype was counted a few times. The chain joins TRBV19 to TRBJ2-2; TRBD1 might be the D (5 bases). V lost 4 bases and J lost 1, with 7 bases in between. This CDR3 has 14 residues. Germline CDR1 reads LNHDA; CDR2 reads SQIVND (reference sequence). The CDR3: CASSKGQNTGELFF. CDR3 DNA sequence: TGTGCCAGTAGTAAAGGACAGAACACCGGGGAGCTGTTTTTT.

To note about this clonotype: A read error may be the cause here, since a much bigger clone is one base away. J is TRBJ1-4 and V is TRBV7-9; 8 bases fit TRBD1. This CDR3 has 17 residues. The germline V gene has CDR1 SEHNR and CDR2 FQNEAQ (reference sequence). The DNA for the CDR3 is TGTGCCAGCAGCTTACCGCCTTGGACAGGGACTAATGAAAAACTGCTTTTT. Translation gives CASSLPPWTGTNEKLLF.

This clonotype came up many times. This chain links TRBV6-5 with TRBJ1-6; the D is unclear. The germline gives CDR1 MNHEY, CDR2 SVGAGI. The CDR3 is 16 residues long. Trimming removed 0 bases from V and 9 bases from J, with 15 bases in between. CDR3 sequence: CASSYSIMSSSSPLHF. CDR3 DNA: TGTGCCAGCAGTTACTCGATTATGTCCTCGAGTTCACCCCTCCACTTT.

There are many counts of this clonotype. The chain couples TRBV5-6 to TRBJ1-2, with D perhaps matching TRBD1 (5 bases). This CDR3 has 13 amino acids. Germline-derived CDR1 and CDR2 are SGHDT and YYEEEE. V lost 1 base and J lost 5, with 9 bases in between. The DNA of the CDR3 is TGTGCCAGCAGCTTGCAGGGAAGATATGGCTACACCTTC. Protein sequence: CASSLQGRYGYTF.

This clonotype showed up just a few times. V gene TRBV6-5 combines with J gene TRBJ1-2; the D is unclear. The CDR3 extends over 17 amino acids. CDR1 is MNHEY and CDR2 is SVGAGI in the germline V gene. V lost 6 bases to trimming and J lost 7 bases, with 27 bases between them. CDR3 region: CASRASSVLSGRSGYTF. Written as DNA, the CDR3 is TGTGCCAGCAGGGCCTCTTCTGTCCTCTCGGGGAGAAGTGGCTACACCTTC.

V and J are TRBV7-3 and TRBJ2-5, with D perhaps matching TRBD2 (6 bases). The CDR3 is 12 residues long. With 6 bases removed from V and 5 bases from J, the gap between germline ends came to 10 bases. The germline CDR1 and CDR2 sequences are SGHTA and FQGTGA. This chain's CDR3 is CASRNLAETQYF. CDR3 DNA: TGTGCCAGCAGGAATCTAGCGGAGACCCAGTACTTC.

This clonotype was counted between two and nine times. This chain connects TRBV2 to TRBJ2-3, with a weak D call TRBD2 (6 bases). The germline gives CDR1 SNHLY, CDR2 FYNNEI. This CDR3 is built from 14 residues. V lost 6 bases, J lost 2 bases, and 12 bases lay in between. The CDR3 is CASSLQDYTDTQYF. DNA for the CDR3: TGTGCCAGCAGCTTACAGGACTACACAGATACGCAGTATTTT.